The following is a T cell receptor (beta chain) sequence with its context. Its matching antigen is unknown. PCR employed 60 Vbeta and 13 Jbeta primers. Produced via immunoSEQ multiplex PCR; TCRdb's table is partial and in-frame only. Among more than 95,000 clones listed, over 70% were seen once. V trimming: 1 base; J trimming: 4 bases; junction bases outside the gene matches: 6. Germline V lookup: CDR1 SGHAT, CDR2 FQNNGV. The CDR3 contains 16 residues. These data originate in a study of cytomegalovirus exposure and HLA in healthy donors. Overall study findings and caveats: CMV serostatus was the only immune exposure information that was available. Using the classifier, cytomegalovirus status was reportedly diagnosed with high specificity and sensitivity. According to an earlier analysis, most TCR beta V segments yielded productive rearrangements about 87% or about 30% of the time. Most TCR sequences were uncommon, yet certain public TCRs appeared in many donors.

V and J are TRBV11-2 and TRBJ2-2; 7 bases are shared with TRBD2. This TCR came from a male donor in good health and CMV-seronegative. What was sequenced was PBMCs. CDR3 DNA sequence: TGTGCCAGCAGCTTAGGGTGGGGGAGGGGCACCGGGGAGCTGTTTTTT. It yields the protein CASSLGWGRGTGELFF.